A single sample gave rise to the 27 T cell receptor beta chains below, sequenced in a study of regulatory T cells in long-lasting Graves disease. The sample's time point: newly diagnosed GD, antithyroid drugs for less than 3 months. Extracted RNA from PBMCs served as the source of the TCR library. Construction of the TCR beta libraries employed iRepertoire HTBI primers in conjunction with Arm-PCR of CDR3 regions. TCRdb reprocessed the multiplex PCR reads with MiXCR, giving one entry per CDR3 protein. The data contain about 440,000 distinct CDR3 sequences, under 15% of them singletons. Another study also made use of these data, one on T cells in Graves' hyperthyroidism and ophthalmopathy.

The sequencing used peripheral blood mononuclear cells (PBMCs), collected at new diagnosis, from a patient treated with antithyroid drugs. These receptors came from a woman in her twenties or thirties with Graves disease.

The chain employs TRBV11-1 and TRBJ1-3; D is undetermined. V was shortened by 4 bases and J by 4 bases, with 2 bases between the two germline ends. Per germline, CDR1 SGHAT and CDR2 FQDESV (reference sequence). This CDR3 spans 11 amino acids. The CDR3 loop reads CASSWGNTIYF. DNA of the CDR3: TGTGCCAGCAGCTGGGGAAACACCATATATTTT.

About this clonotype: A clone one base away is much larger, so this may be a read error. The CDR3, as DNA: TGTGCCAGCAGTGGCCTTCCTCTAGCGGAACCAGACTTC. This codes for CASSGLPLAEPDF. This chain uses TRBV28 with TRBJ2-1; 7 bases line up with TRBD2. The CDR3 sequence is 13 residues long. The V gene's germline CDR1 is MDHEN and CDR2 SYDVKM.

The table lists this clonotype with many counts. This chain joins TRBV30 and TRBJ2-7; D gene unclear. The CDR3 is made up of 16 amino acids. With 0 bases removed from V and 6 bases from J, the gap between germline ends came to 21 bases. Germline V gives CDR1 GTSNPN, CDR2 SVGIG (reference sequence). CDR3 protein: CAWSVRTPSRDPEQYF. The CDR3 region has the DNA TGTGCCTGGAGTGTACGAACCCCATCCCGAGACCCCGAGCAGTACTTC. Based on the CDR3 plus reference TRBV30 and TRBJ2-7, the full variable domain is SQTIHQWPATLVQPVGSPLSLECTVEGTSNPNLYWYRQAAGRGLQLLFYSVGIGQISSEVPQNLSASRPQDRQFILSSKKLLLSDSGFYLCAWSVRTPSRDPEQYFGPGTRLTVT.

This clonotype was recorded many times. This chain links TRBV12-3 or TRBV12-4 with TRBJ2-3; D is unclear. The CDR3 is 12 amino acids. The V gene lost 4 bases and the J gene lost 5 bases, with 7 bases spanning the gap. For the CDR3, the DNA is TGTGCCAGCAGTTCCCGCAGAGATACGCAGTATTTT. This encodes CASSSRRDTQYF.

The V and J genes are TRBV7-2 and TRBJ2-1; D not certain. The CDR3 totals 12 residues. Germline CDR1 and CDR2: SGHTA and FQGNSA. V dropped 5 bases and J dropped 8 bases, with 10 bases sitting between them. The DNA of the CDR3 is TGTGCCAGCAGCCAAAGCGCCCATGAGCAGTTCTTC. Encoded protein: CASSQSAHEQFF.

Only a few counts were recorded for this clonotype. The rearrangement links TRBV19 to TRBJ1-5; tentatively, D is TRBD1 (6 bases). CDR3 length equals 14 residues. The germline V gene has CDR1 LNHDA and CDR2 SQIVND (reference sequence). Deletions cut 7 bases from V and 4 bases from J, with 14 bases between. CDR3 sequence reads: CASTTRGQNQPQHF. In DNA, the CDR3 is TGTGCCAGTACCACCAGGGGCCAAAATCAGCCCCAGCATTTT.

V usage is TRBV6-1 and J usage is TRBJ1-5; 9 bases agree with TRBD1. Losses at the gene ends were 6 bases for V and 0 bases for J; bases not matched to a gene: 9. The CDR3 sequence is 17 residues long. CDR1 is MNHNS, CDR2 SASEGT, per germline. CDR3 in DNA: TGTGCCAGCAGGTCCGGGACAGGGACTTCTAGCAATCAGCCCCAGCATTTT. Translated: CASRSGTGTSSNQPQHF.

There are many counts of this clonotype. The V gene is TRBV12-3 or TRBV12-4, the J gene TRBJ2-3; D perhaps matches TRBD1 (5 bases). The V and J ends lost 5 bases and 7 bases respectively, with 19 bases between them. CDR3 length: 15 amino acids. The CDR3 nucleotides read TGTGCCAGCAGTACGATGGGGCCCCTGGGGAATACGCAGTATTTT. Its protein is CASSTMGPLGNTQYF.

In this sample, this clonotype turned up many times. The V call is TRBV12-3 or TRBV12-4, the J call TRBJ2-4, with TRBD1 as a possible D gene (5 bases). The CDR3 spans 13 residues. V lost 2 bases to trimming and J lost 8 bases, with 10 bases between them. CDR3 residues: CASSLPRADIQYF. As DNA, the CDR3 is TGTGCCAGCAGTTTACCCAGGGCGGACATTCAGTACTTC.

At least ten counts were recorded for this clonotype. The rearrangement joins TRBV27 to TRBJ2-5; a possible D gene is TRBD2 (5 bases). Germline assignment: CDR1 MNHEY and CDR2 SMNVEV (reference sequence). The CDR3 runs 14 residues. Trimming cost V 4 bases and J 5 bases, with 14 bases left between them. The CDR3 nucleotides are TGTGCCAGCAGTTCCGGCTTTGGGAGCGAGACCCAGTACTTC. Amino acid sequence: CASSSGFGSETQYF.

This clonotype was picked up many times. J is TRBJ1-4 and V is TRBV30; D not resolved. This CDR3 is built from 16 residues. V was pared by 2 bases and J by 3 bases, with 16 bases between. The V gene's germline CDR1 is GTSNPN and CDR2 SVGIG (reference sequence). The CDR3 spells CAWSPGRLGANEKLFF. CDR3 bases: TGTGCCTGGAGTCCCGGACGCCTCGGGGCTAATGAAAAACTGTTTTTT.

At least ten counts were recorded for this clonotype. The chain carries TRBV11-2 and TRBJ2-7; D is uncertain. Germline assignment: CDR1 SGHAT and CDR2 FQNNGV. This CDR3 has 11 amino acids. V was clipped by 5 bases and J by 3 bases, with 5 bases between them. The CDR3: CASSLVYEQYF. In DNA, the CDR3 is TGTGCCAGCAGCCTGGTCTACGAGCAGTACTTC.

This clonotype was detected many times. The rearrangement joins TRBV12-3 or TRBV12-4 to TRBJ2-5, with D tentatively TRBD2 (5 bases). Trimming shortened V by 3 bases and J by 1 base, and 12 bases separated the two germline ends. The CDR3 runs to 15 residues. The CDR3 coding sequence is TGTGCCAGCAGTTTTGAAACGGCGGGCCAAGAGACCCAGTACTTC. Protein: CASSFETAGQETQYF.

This clonotype appeared many times. The chain couples TRBV3-1 to TRBJ1-2; weak D call: TRBD1 (6 bases). The V end lost 2 bases, the J end lost 2 bases, and 12 bases lay between the germline ends. CDR3 size: 15 residues. CDR1 is LGHDT and CDR2 is YNNKEL in the germline V gene (reference sequence). DNA of the CDR3: TGTGCCAGCAGCCAACCGAAAGACAGGAACTATGGCTACACCTTC. This encodes CASSQPKDRNYGYTF.

This clonotype has just a few counts. The chain links TRBV7-9 to TRBJ2-5; tentatively, D is TRBD1 or TRBD2 (5 bases each). Trimming shortened V by 6 bases and J by 5 bases, and 13 bases separated the two germline ends. This CDR3 has 13 amino acids. Per the germline V gene, CDR1 is SEHNR and CDR2 is FQNEAQ (reference sequence). CDR3 sequence reads: CASREGPGETQYF. In nucleotides, the CDR3 is TGTGCCAGCAGAGAGGGGCCGGGGGAGACCCAGTACTTC.

The chain is built from TRBV19 and TRBJ2-7; TRBD1 matches 9 bases. Germline assignment: CDR1 LNHDA and CDR2 SQIVND (reference sequence). With 3 bases clipped from V and 6 bases from J, the junction kept 9 bases outside the gene matches. This CDR3 has 15 amino acids. CDR3 sequence (DNA): TGTGCCAGTAGTATGCGGGACAGGGCGTTGGGCGAGCAGTACTTC. Its protein product is CASSMRDRALGEQYF.

This clonotype was seen just once. The rearrangement links TRBV6-2 or TRBV6-3 to TRBJ2-2, with 13 bases fitting TRBD2. The CDR3 is 18 amino acids. Germline assignment: CDR1 MNHEY and CDR2 SVGEGT. V dropped 0 bases and J dropped 4; count of bases not matched to a gene: 5. The CDR3 loop is CASSYSGLAGISTGELFF. CDR3 coding DNA: TGTGCCAGCAGTTACTCGGGACTAGCGGGAATTTCCACCGGGGAGCTGTTTTTT.

The sample holds a few counts of this clonotype. The chain is built from TRBV30 and TRBJ2-2, with D unclear. This CDR3 spans 12 amino acids. Germline V lookup: CDR1 GTSNPN, CDR2 SVGIG (reference sequence). Deletions cut 1 base from V and 5 bases from J, with 5 bases between. CDR3 coding DNA: TGTGCCTGGAGTGAAGTGACCGGGGAGCTGTTTTTT. This sequence encodes CAWSEVTGELFF. Complete variable domain (other parts from reference TRBV30 and TRBJ2-2): SQTIHQWPATLVQPVGSPLSLECTVEGTSNPNLYWYRQAAGRGLQLLFYSVGIGQISSEVPQNLSASRPQDRQFILSSKKLLLSDSGFYLCAWSEVTGELFFGEGSRLTVL.

This clonotype occurred many times. DNA of the CDR3: TGTGCCAGCAGCTCCAACGTGGGAAACACTGAAGCTTTCTTT. Protein sequence: CASSSNVGNTEAFF. The chain uses TRBV5-8 and TRBJ1-1; D is ambiguous. This CDR3 spans 14 amino acids. Between the trimmed V and J ends, which lost 3 bases and 2 bases, there was a span of 11 bases. Germline V CDR1 and CDR2: SGHTS, YDEGEE.

This clonotype was detected only a few times. This rearrangement joins TRBV10-3 to TRBJ1-6; D call uncertain. Germline loops: CDR1 ENHRY, CDR2 SYGVKD. This CDR3 is 15 amino acids long. The V end lost 2 bases, the J end lost 0 bases, and 5 bases lay between the germline ends. CDR3 nucleotides: TGTGCCATCAGTGAGGAGGTCTCCTATAATTCACCCCTCCACTTT. Its translation: CAISEEVSYNSPLHF.

This chain connects TRBV5-1 to TRBJ2-7; D could derive from TRBD1 or TRBD2 (12 bases each). Trimming took 3 bases from V and 7 from J, leaving 41 bases between them. Germline CDR1 reads SGHRS; CDR2 reads YFSETQ. The CDR3 is 22 amino acids. This CDR3 reads CASSWTGTGGAGPASGRVEQYF. The CDR3 DNA reads TGCGCCAGCAGCTGGACCGGGACAGGGGGCGCGGGTCCTGCTAGCGGGAGGGTTGAGCAGTACTTC.

At least ten counts were recorded for this clonotype. V gene TRBV27 combines with J gene TRBJ1-5; a possible D gene is TRBD1 (6 bases). Trimming removed 5 bases from V and 6 bases from J, with 23 bases in between. The CDR3 runs to 17 residues. Germline V gene data show CDR1 as MNHEY and CDR2 as SMNVEV (reference sequence). The DNA for the CDR3 is TGTGCCAGCAGTAAAAACCGCGGGACACTCCTGACTCAGCCCCAGCATTTT. Residues: CASSKNRGTLLTQPQHF.

This clonotype was observed many times. This rearrangement joins TRBV10-3 to TRBJ2-1, with D hard to call. This CDR3 contains 13 residues. The germline V gene encodes CDR1 ENHRY and CDR2 SYGVKD. Trimming removed 0 bases at V and 8 bases at J, with 8 bases between. The CDR3 sequence is CAISESRLHEQFF. The CDR3 DNA sequence: TGTGCCATCAGTGAGTCGCGCCTCCATGAGCAGTTCTTC.

V is TRBV28 and J is TRBJ1-2; D remains unclear. V was clipped by 10 bases and J by 2 bases, with 14 bases between them. The germline gives CDR1 MDHEN, CDR2 SYDVKM. This CDR3 has 13 amino acids. The CDR3 protein is CATLVSGNYGYTF. The DNA for the CDR3 is TGTGCCACCCTCGTTTCAGGAAACTATGGCTACACCTTC.

This clonotype was seen more than once but under ten times. This chain links TRBV5-1 with TRBJ1-5; 7 bases are shared with TRBD1. The germline V gene has CDR1 SGHRS and CDR2 YFSETQ. The CDR3 extends over 15 amino acids. The V gene end was trimmed by 4 bases and the J gene end by 2 bases; junction bases not matched to a gene: 6. CDR3 loop: CASSEGGSGNQPQHF. CDR3 nucleotide sequence: TGCGCCAGCAGCGAAGGGGGCTCGGGCAATCAGCCCCAGCATTTT.

Concerning this clonotype: The CDR3 does not end in the conserved phenylalanine or tryptophan, so this is likely a read error. The DNA is omitted, as the CDR3 cannot be located on it reliably, and the CDR3 follows TCRdb's listing. The chain has TRBV12-3 or TRBV12-4 and TRBJ2-1; the DNA was not compared with TRBD2, the D call given in the table. From its first to its last residue, the CDR3 has 8 amino acids. This CDR3 reads CASSPSAG.

At least ten counts were recorded for this clonotype. The J gene is TRBJ2-1, the V gene TRBV20-1; maybe TRBD2 (5 bases). The CDR3 has 15 amino acids. Germline V gives CDR1 DFQATT, CDR2 SNEGSKA (reference sequence). Trimming took off 0 bases at V and 6 bases at J, with 15 bases between the two ends. As DNA, the CDR3 is TGCAGTGCTAGAGATGGATGGCTAGCTAGCAATGAGCAGTTCTTC. Translated, it gives CSARDGWLASNEQFF.